This TCR beta chain was found in a study of response to subunit inactivated influenza vaccine. TCRdb fed the RT-PCR reads into MiXCR, producing one record per CDR3 protein. The sample holds over 400,000 distinct CDR3 sequences, roughly 9.7% seen once. In this sample, this clonotype turned up a few times. Its antigen remains unknown. The CDR3 is 15 amino acids. V dropped 5 bases and J dropped 7; count of bases not matched to a gene: 11. Findings and limits, study-wide: Authors suggested each seasonal influenza vaccination recruits few new T cells.

This sample comprised PBMCs from blood, obtained roughly 6 weeks after vaccination. This TCR was recovered from a middle-aged man who received an inactivated influenza vaccine. The rearrangement joins TRBV12-3 or TRBV12-4 to TRBJ2-7, with 10 bases matching TRBD1. The CDR3 reads CASSQWDRGFGEQYF. The CDR3 DNA follows: TGTGCCAGCAGTCAATGGGACAGGGGATTCGGAGAGCAGTACTTC.